The 26 T cell receptor beta chains presented below share a single source sample, sequenced in a study of post-analysis software for immune sequencing data (dated by TCRdb to 2014 to 2015). Their target antigens are unknown. The method was PCR. Sequencing was performed on an Illumina HiSeq 2500. Unique molecular identifiers were incorporated into TCR beta cDNA libraries to reduce PCR and sequencing biases. The public reads were quality trimmed at Q25 with fastp and then assembled into clones with MiXCR by TCRdb, keeping productive beta chains. CDR3 protein duplicates are merged, each entry listing the most common genes and DNA. A total of roughly 400,000 distinct CDR3 sequences appear in this sample, 30% to 45% of them only once. The leading ten clones occupy 6% to 9% of the sample. General study outcomes and caveats: About 5 TRBV segments, including TRBV5-6, TRBV5-1 and TRBV20-1, were significantly more frequent in patients than controls.

The material sequenced was blood. The receptors come from a girl aged 2-10 years with multiple sclerosis.

This clonotype was picked up many times. This chain uses TRBV7-3 with TRBJ1-2; D remains unclear. This CDR3 contains 11 residues. The germline V gene has CDR1 SGHTA and CDR2 FQGTGA. With 8 bases removed from V and 2 bases from J, the gap between germline ends came to 6 bases. CDR3 nucleotides: TGTGCCAGCGGCGGCAACTATGGCTACACCTTC. This gives the protein CASGGNYGYTF.

The rearrangement uses TRBV5-1 and TRBJ2-1, with 9 bases lining up with TRBD2. Losses at the gene ends were 2 bases for V and 4 bases for J; bases not matched to a gene: 7. Germline V gene sequence: CDR1 SGHRS, CDR2 YFSETQ. The CDR3 length is 16 residues. The CDR3 nucleotides read TGCGCCAGCAGCTTCAGCGGGAGGACGCCTTACAATGAGCAGTTCTTC. Protein product: CASSFSGRTPYNEQFF.

This clonotype appeared a few times. The chain employs TRBV7-2 and TRBJ2-5; D is unresolved. Germline V lookup: CDR1 SGHTA, CDR2 FQGNSA. The CDR3 length is 14 residues. Trimming took off 4 bases at V and 2 bases at J, with 11 bases between the two ends. DNA of the CDR3: TGTGCCAGCAGCTCTCGCGGCGTTCAAGAGACCCAGTACTTC. Its protein product is CASSSRGVQETQYF.

The rearrangement uses TRBV29-1 and TRBJ2-3; D is uncertain. The CDR3 spans 14 residues. Deletions cut 5 bases from V and 0 bases from J, with 12 bases between. Germline loops: CDR1 SQVTM, CDR2 ANQGSEA. The CDR3 coding sequence is TGCAGCGTTTCCCCGCTACTAAGCACAGATACGCAGTATTTT. As protein: CSVSPLLSTDTQYF.

This chain connects TRBV5-1 to TRBJ2-3; TRBD2 matches 9 bases. The germline CDR1 and CDR2 sequences are SGHRS and YFSETQ. This CDR3 is 15 amino acids long. After removal of 0 bases from V and 2 bases from J, the junction contained 1 base not matched to a gene. The CDR3 DNA sequence: TGCGCCAGCAGCTTGGAGCGGGGGGCCACAGATACGCAGTATTTT. Translating gives CASSLERGATDTQYF. The full variable domain, in which reference TRBV5-1 and TRBJ2-3 provide the parts outside the CDR3, is KAGVTQTPRYLIKTRGQQVTLSCSPISGHRSVSWYQQTPGQGLQFLFEYFSETQRNKGNFPGRFSGRQFSNSRSEMNVSTLELGDSALYLCASSLERGATDTQYFGPGTRLTVL.

The chain has TRBV4-1 and TRBJ1-5, with D perhaps matching TRBD1 (6 bases). The CDR3 runs to 15 residues. V shed 1 base and J shed 6 bases, with 13 bases lying between them. From germline, CDR1 is MGHRA and CDR2 YSYEKL. The CDR3 loop reads CASSQAGAGAQPQHF. The DNA of the CDR3 is TGCGCCAGCAGCCAAGCAGGGGCAGGGGCTCAGCCCCAGCATTTT.

The J gene is TRBJ1-2, the V gene TRBV28; D ambiguous. Trimming stripped 7 bases from V and 4 bases from J, with 13 bases between. Germline CDR1 reads MDHEN; CDR2 reads SYDVKM. The CDR3 loop spans 13 amino acids. The CDR3 here is CASTLIGRYGYTF. The CDR3 nucleotides read TGTGCCAGCACCCTAATCGGTCGCTATGGCTACACCTTC.

This clonotype occurred a few times. The V gene is TRBV7-9, the J gene TRBJ2-5, with no clear D. Trimming took off 5 bases at V and 7 bases at J, with 17 bases between the two ends. Germline V gene lookup returns CDR1 SEHNR and CDR2 FQNEAQ (reference sequence). The CDR3 runs 14 residues. The CDR3 DNA reads TGTGCCAGCAGCCCTCGGGCCGTCGGCGGGACCCAGTACTTC. It yields the protein CASSPRAVGGTQYF.

The chain joins TRBV29-1 to TRBJ1-1, with unresolved D. Germline assignment: CDR1 SQVTM and CDR2 ANQGSEA. The length of the CDR3 is 9 residues. Trimming left V 3 bases short and J 6 bases short, with 2 bases between. Here the CDR3 reads CSVDSEAFF. The CDR3 DNA reads TGCAGCGTTGACTCTGAAGCTTTCTTT.

This clonotype has just a few counts. The CDR3 DNA follows: TGCGCCAGCAGCGACACTAGCGGGAGGGAGACCCAGTACTTC. Translated: CASSDTSGRETQYF. This chain links TRBV5-1 with TRBJ2-5; TRBD2 matches at 12 bases. J lost 5 bases, V lost 4 bases, and 3 bases had no gene match. The CDR3 totals 14 residues. Germline V CDR1 and CDR2: SGHRS, YFSETQ.

The rearrangement uses TRBV20-1 and TRBJ2-1; a weak D match, TRBD1 (5 bases). Trimming removed 3 bases at V and 0 bases at J, with 9 bases between. The CDR3 spans 14 residues. From germline, CDR1 is DFQATT and CDR2 SNEGSKA (reference sequence). For the CDR3, the DNA is TGCAGTGCTAGGGGGCCAAGCTCCTACAATGAGCAGTTCTTC. Translation: CSARGPSSYNEQFF.

This chain links TRBV27 with TRBJ2-3; 7 bases match TRBD1. V gave up 6 bases and J gave up 2 bases; unmatched junction bases: 11. This CDR3 contains 16 residues. Per the germline V gene, CDR1 is MNHEY and CDR2 is SMNVEV (reference sequence). The CDR3 region has the DNA TGTGCCAGCAGCGCACACGGGACAGAACTCACAGATACGCAGTATTTT. This sequence encodes CASSAHGTELTDTQYF.

This clonotype was found a few times. This sequence joins TRBV5-1 and TRBJ2-1; 11 positions match TRBD2. In germline, CDR1 is SGHRS, CDR2 YFSETQ. The CDR3 totals 14 residues. Losses at the gene ends were 2 bases for V and 7 bases for J; bases not matched to a gene: 2. The CDR3 DNA sequence: TGCGCCAGCAGCTTTAGCGGGGGGGCGAATGAGCAGTTCTTC. This codes for CASSFSGGANEQFF.

This clonotype was detected a few times. CDR3 in amino acids: CASSFATGGETDTQYF. The DNA for the CDR3 is TGTGCCAGCAGTTTTGCCACAGGGGGGGAGACAGATACGCAGTATTTT. This chain connects TRBV28 to TRBJ2-3, with D possibly TRBD1 on 8 matching bases. The germline V gene has CDR1 MDHEN and CDR2 SYDVKM. V was pared by 3 bases and J by 3 bases, with 16 bases between. CDR3 length: 16 residues.

This clonotype was seen more than once but under ten times. The CDR3 loop reads CSVVGRGENTGELFF. The CDR3 DNA reads TGCAGCGTTGTAGGCAGAGGTGAAAACACCGGGGAGCTGTTTTTT. The V gene is TRBV29-1, the J gene TRBJ2-2; no definite D call. The germline V gene has CDR1 SQVTM and CDR2 ANQGSEA. Trimming stripped 4 bases from V and 2 bases from J, with 14 bases between. The CDR3 runs 15 residues.

Ten or more counts support this clonotype. The genes are TRBV29-1 and TRBJ2-7; either TRBD1 or TRBD2 may fit D (5 bases each). Trimming removed 6 bases from V and 6 bases from J, with 21 bases in between. CDR1 SQVTM and CDR2 ANQGSEA come from the germline V gene. The CDR3 has 14 amino acids. For the CDR3, the DNA is TGCAGCGTCGCCGTCTTACTGGGGGTTCGCGAGCAGTACTTC. It translates to CSVAVLLGVREQYF.

This chain connects TRBV5-1 to TRBJ2-3; the match to TRBD1 covers 9 bases. V lost 1 base and J lost 3; bases outside the gene matches: 9. In germline, CDR1 is SGHRS, CDR2 YFSETQ. The CDR3 has 17 amino acids. The CDR3 nucleotides read TGCGCCAGCAGCTTGACCTCCGGGACAGGGCGTACAGATACGCAGTATTTT. Translated, it gives CASSLTSGTGRTDTQYF.

The chain employs TRBV6-2 or TRBV6-3 and TRBJ2-3; maybe TRBD2 (5 bases). The CDR3 contains 14 residues. The V gene lost 5 bases and the J gene lost 0 bases, with 9 bases spanning the gap. Looked up from germline, CDR1 is MNHEY and CDR2 is SVGEGT. The CDR3 loop is CASSLGGSTDTQYF. In nucleotides, the CDR3 is TGTGCCAGCAGTCTAGGCGGGAGCACAGATACGCAGTATTTT.

CDR3 coding DNA: TGCGCCAGCAGTGACCCGGGACTAGCGGGAGGGCCTTCTCGGGGAAACACCGGGGAGCTGTTTTTT. It translates to CASSDPGLAGGPSRGNTGELFF. V gene TRBV10-2 combines with J gene TRBJ2-2; 16 bases align to TRBD2. Germline loops: CDR1 WSHSY, CDR2 SAAADI. With 3 bases clipped from V and 2 bases from J, the junction kept 15 bases outside the gene matches. The CDR3 extends over 22 amino acids.

This chain links TRBV27 with TRBJ2-7, with D possibly TRBD1 on 6 matching bases. Between the trimmed V and J ends, which lost 6 bases and 2 bases, there was a span of 8 bases. Germline CDR1 is MNHEY and CDR2 is SMNVEV (reference sequence). This CDR3 spans 12 amino acids. The CDR3 region is CASSNRAYEQYF. The CDR3 coding sequence is TGTGCCAGCAGCAACAGGGCCTACGAGCAGTACTTC.

DNA of the CDR3: TGTGCCAGCAGCTTTCAGACAGGGTTCACAGATACGCAGTATTTT. The encoded protein is CASSFQTGFTDTQYF. V gene TRBV7-2 combines with J gene TRBJ2-3, with 7 bases identical to TRBD1. The V gene end was trimmed by 3 bases and the J gene end by 2 bases; junction bases not matched to a gene: 5. This CDR3 is 15 amino acids long. Germline V lookup: CDR1 SGHTA, CDR2 FQGNSA.

This clonotype was counted many times. This sequence joins TRBV4-2 and TRBJ2-7; 11 bases line up with TRBD2. The CDR3 spans 14 residues. Germline V gene sequence: CDR1 LGHNA, CDR2 YNFKEQ. V shed 6 bases, J shed 7 bases, and the junction held 8 bases outside the gene matches. The DNA for the CDR3 is TGTGCCAGCAGTTCACTAGCGGGGGCGTCGGAGCAGTACTTC. It codes for CASSSLAGASEQYF.

The chain employs TRBV5-1 and TRBJ1-6, with 8 bases lining up with TRBD1. CDR3 length equals 17 residues. Germline V gene sequence: CDR1 SGHRS, CDR2 YFSETQ. V dropped 0 bases and J dropped 6; count of bases not matched to a gene: 8. In DNA form, the CDR3 reads TGCGCCAGCAGCTTGGCCCCGGGACAGGTTTTTAATTCACCCCTCCACTTT. The encoded protein is CASSLAPGQVFNSPLHF.

The V call is TRBV20-1, the J call TRBJ2-1, with 11 bases identical to TRBD2. This CDR3 region has 16 residues. V lost 3 bases and J lost 5; bases outside the gene matches: 9. Germline CDR1 DFQATT, CDR2 SNEGSKA (reference sequence). The CDR3 DNA sequence: TGCAGTGCTAGCACAACTAGCGGGAGTTTAAACAATGAGCAGTTCTTC. It translates to CSASTTSGSLNNEQFF.

This clonotype was seen just once. The chain is built from TRBV15 and TRBJ2-7, with TRBD2 matching 10 bases. J lost 1 base, V lost 2 bases, and 11 bases had no gene match. Germline loops: CDR1 LNHNV, CDR2 YYDKDF (reference sequence). The CDR3 is made up of 18 amino acids. The CDR3 bases are TGTGCCACCAGCAGAACCGCGGCGGTAGCGGGGGGTTCCTACGAGCAGTACTTC. Amino acids: CATSRTAAVAGGSYEQYF.

The rearrangement uses TRBV28 and TRBJ2-7, with 8 bases aligning to TRBD1. The CDR3 has 14 amino acids. Germline V gene lookup returns CDR1 MDHEN and CDR2 SYDVKM. The V gene end was trimmed by 6 bases and the J gene end by 2 bases; junction bases not matched to a gene: 6. CDR3 coding DNA: TGTGCCAGCAGCCCGGGACAGGCTACCTACGAGCAGTACTTC. Protein: CASSPGQATYEQYF.